These 5 T cell receptor beta chains were sequenced from one sample in a study of beta chain features in type 1 diabetes (dated by TCRdb to 2016 to 2019). Receptor libraries were prepared by the immunoSEQ multiplex PCR assay. The entire amount of isolated RNA was reverse transcribed using the High Capacity cDNA Reverse Transcription Kit, so the sequenced TCRB transcripts were expressed ones. This immuneACCESS table, as held by TCRdb, lists in-frame sequences with V and J called but not all clones. Of the missing ones, under half trace to an unresolved V gene in checked studies; the others have no known cause. A total of roughly 240,000 clones appear in this sample, roughly 15% of them only once. The ten top clones hold around 0.026% of the sample. The material sequenced was naive CD4+ T cells from blood. Sample cell subset or site, as interpreted from the label and publication: true naive CD4+ T cells. The source of these receptors is a woman between 40 and 50 years old in good health.

The chain employs TRBV25-1 and TRBJ2-7; tentatively, D is TRBD1 (7 bases). Germline CDR1 reads MGHDK; CDR2 reads SYGVNS. The CDR3 sequence is 14 residues long. V lost 3 bases and J 4 bases, leaving 13 bases between the germline ends. DNA for the CDR3: TGTGCCAGCAGTGAGCAGGGGGGCTTGTACGAGCAGTACTTC. Residues: CASSEQGGLYEQYF.

This clone was observed at least ten times. The chain employs TRBV29-1 and TRBJ2-1; tentatively, D is TRBD1 (6 bases). Germline CDR1 SQVTM, CDR2 ANQGSEA. V was shortened by 7 bases and J by 0 bases, with 16 bases between the two germline ends. The CDR3 has 15 residues. CDR3 sequence: CSASTGTSSYNEQFF. CDR3 nucleotides: TGCAGCGCCAGTACAGGGACGAGCTCCTACAATGAGCAGTTCTTC.

The table lists this clone with a few counts. The chain couples TRBV5-1 to TRBJ2-3; tentative D call: TRBD2 (6 bases). Trimming shortened V by 0 bases and J by 2 bases, and 10 bases separated the two germline ends. The length of the CDR3 is 15 residues. Germline CDR1 is SGHRS and CDR2 is YFSETQ. The CDR3 bases are TGCGCCAGCAGCTTGGGGGACTCCTACACAGATACGCAGTATTTT. It encodes CASSLGDSYTDTQYF.

This clone was observed a few times. The chain links TRBV5-1 to TRBJ2-1; TRBD2 agrees at 10 bases. The length of the CDR3 is 17 residues. Germline lookup yields CDR1 SGHRS and CDR2 YFSETQ. Trimming at V came to 0 bases and at J to 7 bases, leaving 10 bases not matched to a gene. The CDR3 DNA reads TGCGCCAGCAGCTTGGTAGCGGGGGGTCCCCACCGGAATGAGCAGTTCTTC. It codes for CASSLVAGGPHRNEQFF.

This clone showed up just a few times. This chain connects TRBV9 to TRBJ2-3; TRBD2 aligns across 8 bases. The V segment lost 5 bases and the J segment 0 bases; nucleotides outside the gene matches: 8. From germline, CDR1 is SGDLS and CDR2 YYNGEE. The CDR3 is 16 residues long. CDR3 residues: CASSGSGGDSTDTQYF. As DNA, the CDR3 is TGTGCCAGCAGTGGCAGCGGGGGAGATAGCACAGATACGCAGTATTTT.